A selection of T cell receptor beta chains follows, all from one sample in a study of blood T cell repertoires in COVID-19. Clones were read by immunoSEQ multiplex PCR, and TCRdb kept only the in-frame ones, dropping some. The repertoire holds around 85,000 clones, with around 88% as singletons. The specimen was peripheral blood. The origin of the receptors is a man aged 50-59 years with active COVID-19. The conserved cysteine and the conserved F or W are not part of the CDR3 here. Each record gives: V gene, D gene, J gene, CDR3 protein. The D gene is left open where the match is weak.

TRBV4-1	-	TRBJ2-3	ASSQVGLTDTQY
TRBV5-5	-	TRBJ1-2	ASSLVPQGYYGYT
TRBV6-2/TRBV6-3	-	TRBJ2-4	ASRPLTSLLAKNIQY
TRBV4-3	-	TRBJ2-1	ASSQGGPEQF
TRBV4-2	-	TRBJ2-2	ASSQSQDTGELF
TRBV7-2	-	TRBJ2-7	ASSWGLSSYEQY
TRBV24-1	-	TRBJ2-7	ATGGKGAYEQY
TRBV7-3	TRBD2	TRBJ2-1	ASSPGTSGRFYNEQF
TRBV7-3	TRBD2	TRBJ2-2	ASSLLDSLAGGKAGELF
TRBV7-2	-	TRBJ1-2	ASSLNGRGGYT
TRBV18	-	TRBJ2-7	ASSPVAGGEQY
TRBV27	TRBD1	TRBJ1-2	ASSSQGVGYT
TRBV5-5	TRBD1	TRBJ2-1	ASSIPGGNNEQF
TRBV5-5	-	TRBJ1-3	ASSPMAFDSGNTIY
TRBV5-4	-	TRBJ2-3	ASSFAGGPGRTDTQY
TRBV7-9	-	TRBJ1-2	ASSLGDLQGYGYT
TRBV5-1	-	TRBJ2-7	ASSLDETGQY
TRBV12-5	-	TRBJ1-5	ASGPWTEHLSNQPQH
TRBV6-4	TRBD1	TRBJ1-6	ASSENRGNSPLH
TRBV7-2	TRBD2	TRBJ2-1	ASSLGLAGNNEQF
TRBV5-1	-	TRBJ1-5	ASSAGTPNQPQH
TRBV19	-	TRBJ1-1	ASSVQVYTEAF
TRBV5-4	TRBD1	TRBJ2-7	ASSTGTGVREQY
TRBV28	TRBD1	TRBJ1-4	ASSLGTGSEKLF
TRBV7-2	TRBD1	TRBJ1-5	ASSFRDRGVDQPQH
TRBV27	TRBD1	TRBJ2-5	ASSLGTGKTQY
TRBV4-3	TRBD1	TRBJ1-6	ASMQDRGNNSPLH
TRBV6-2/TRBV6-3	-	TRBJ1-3	AGSYQGDTIY
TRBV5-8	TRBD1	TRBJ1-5	ASRLRTGRGNQPQH
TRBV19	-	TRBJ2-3	ASTGTPMADTQY
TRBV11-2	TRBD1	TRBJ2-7	ASSLTGGLYEQY
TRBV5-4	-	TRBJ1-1	ASSRTANTEAF
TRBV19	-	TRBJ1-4	ASSIKVSGGVGQTNEKLF
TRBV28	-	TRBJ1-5	ASSFGLGRRQPQH
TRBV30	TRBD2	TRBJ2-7	AWSLAGERDEQY
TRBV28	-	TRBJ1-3	ASSSKTVRNTIY
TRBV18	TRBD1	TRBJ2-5	ASSPNRGQETQY
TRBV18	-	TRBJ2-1	ASSPAGAPYNEQF
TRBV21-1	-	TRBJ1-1	ASTPDRRSNTEAF
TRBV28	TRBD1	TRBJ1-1	ASSRPGTGRNTEAF
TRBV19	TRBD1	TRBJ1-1	ASSLSRTGITEAF
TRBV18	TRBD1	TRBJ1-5	ASSPPRGLNQPQH
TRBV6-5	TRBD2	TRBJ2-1	ASSYWRESYNEQF
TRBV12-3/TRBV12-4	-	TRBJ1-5	ASMARNQPQH
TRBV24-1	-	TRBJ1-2	ATSFQEFYGYT